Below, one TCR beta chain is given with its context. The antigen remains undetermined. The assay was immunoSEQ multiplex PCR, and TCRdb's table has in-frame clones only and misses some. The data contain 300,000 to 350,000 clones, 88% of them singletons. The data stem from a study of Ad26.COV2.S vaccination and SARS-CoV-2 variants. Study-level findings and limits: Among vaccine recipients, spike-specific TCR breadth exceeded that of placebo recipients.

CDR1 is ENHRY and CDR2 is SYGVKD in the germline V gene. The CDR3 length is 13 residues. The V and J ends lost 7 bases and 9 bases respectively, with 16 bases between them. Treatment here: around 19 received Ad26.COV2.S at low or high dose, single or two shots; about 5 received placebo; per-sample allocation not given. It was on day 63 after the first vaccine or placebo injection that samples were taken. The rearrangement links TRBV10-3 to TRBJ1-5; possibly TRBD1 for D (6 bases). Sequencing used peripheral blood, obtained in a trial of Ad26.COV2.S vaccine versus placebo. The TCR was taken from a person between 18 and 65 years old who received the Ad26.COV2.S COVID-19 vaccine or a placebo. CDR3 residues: CAITDQGGGPQHF. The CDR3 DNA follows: TGTGCCATCACTGACCAGGGAGGGGGGCCCCAGCATTTT.